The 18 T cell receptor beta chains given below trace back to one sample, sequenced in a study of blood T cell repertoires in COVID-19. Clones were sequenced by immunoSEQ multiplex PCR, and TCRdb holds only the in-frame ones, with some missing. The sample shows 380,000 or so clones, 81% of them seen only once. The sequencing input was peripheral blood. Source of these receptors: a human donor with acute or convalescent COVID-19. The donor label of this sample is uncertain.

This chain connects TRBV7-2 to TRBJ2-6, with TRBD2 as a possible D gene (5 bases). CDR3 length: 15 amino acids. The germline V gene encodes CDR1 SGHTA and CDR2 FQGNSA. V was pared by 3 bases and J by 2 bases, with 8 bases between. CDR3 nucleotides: TGTGCCAGCAGCTTCTCCGGGACTGGGGCCAACGTCCTGACTTTC. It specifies CASSFSGTGANVLTF. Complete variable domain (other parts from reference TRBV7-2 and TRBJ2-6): GAGVSQSPSNKVTEKGKDVELRCDPISGHTALYWYRQSLGQGLEFLIYFQGNSAPDKSGLPSDRFSAERTGGSVSTLTIQRTQQEDSAVYLCASSFSGTGANVLTFGAGSRLTVL.

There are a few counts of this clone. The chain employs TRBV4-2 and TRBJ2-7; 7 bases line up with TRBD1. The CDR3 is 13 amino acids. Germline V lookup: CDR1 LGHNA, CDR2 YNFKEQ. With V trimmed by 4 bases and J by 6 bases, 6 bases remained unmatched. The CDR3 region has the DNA TGTGCCAGCAGCCCTCAGGGGGTCGGCGAGCAGTACTTC. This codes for CASSPQGVGEQYF.

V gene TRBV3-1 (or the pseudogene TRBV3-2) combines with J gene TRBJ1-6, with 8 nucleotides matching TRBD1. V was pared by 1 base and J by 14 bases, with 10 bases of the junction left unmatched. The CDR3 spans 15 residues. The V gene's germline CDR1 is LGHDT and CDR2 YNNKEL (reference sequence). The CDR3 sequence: CASSQGDRPLGSLHF. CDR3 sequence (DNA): TGTGCCAGCAGCCAAGGGGACAGGCCCTTGGGGTCCCTCCACTTT.

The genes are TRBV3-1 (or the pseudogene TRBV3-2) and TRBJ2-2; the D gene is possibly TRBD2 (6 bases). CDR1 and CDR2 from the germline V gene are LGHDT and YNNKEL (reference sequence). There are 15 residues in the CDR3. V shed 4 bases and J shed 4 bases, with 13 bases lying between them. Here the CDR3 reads CASSLLTSSTGELFF. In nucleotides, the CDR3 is TGTGCCAGCAGCCTCCTGACTAGTAGCACCGGGGAGCTGTTTTTT.

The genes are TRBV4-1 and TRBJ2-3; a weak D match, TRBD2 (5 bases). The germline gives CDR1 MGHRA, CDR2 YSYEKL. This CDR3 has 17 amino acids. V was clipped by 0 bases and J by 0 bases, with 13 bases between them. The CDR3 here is CASSQETRAASTDTQYF. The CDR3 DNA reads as TGCGCCAGCAGCCAAGAGACGCGAGCGGCAAGCACAGATACGCAGTATTTT.

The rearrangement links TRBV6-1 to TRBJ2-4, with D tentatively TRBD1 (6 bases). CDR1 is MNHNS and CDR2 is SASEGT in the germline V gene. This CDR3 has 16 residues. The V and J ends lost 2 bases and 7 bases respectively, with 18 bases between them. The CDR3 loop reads CASSETGYPPTNIQYF. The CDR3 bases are TGTGCCAGCAGTGAAACAGGGTATCCCCCTACTAACATTCAGTACTTC.

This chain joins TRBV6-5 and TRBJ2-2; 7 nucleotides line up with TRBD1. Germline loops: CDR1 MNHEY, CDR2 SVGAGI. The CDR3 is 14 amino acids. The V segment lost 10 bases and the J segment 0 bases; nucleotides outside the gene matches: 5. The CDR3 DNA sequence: TGTGCCAACCGCGACAGGGCGAACACCGGGGAGCTGTTTTTT. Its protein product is CANRDRANTGELFF.

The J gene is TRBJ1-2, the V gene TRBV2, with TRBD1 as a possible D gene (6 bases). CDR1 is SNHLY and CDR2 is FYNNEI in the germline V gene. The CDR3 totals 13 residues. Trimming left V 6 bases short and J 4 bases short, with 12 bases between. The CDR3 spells CASSVGQIYGYTF. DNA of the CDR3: TGTGCCAGCAGCGTAGGACAGATCTATGGCTACACCTTC.

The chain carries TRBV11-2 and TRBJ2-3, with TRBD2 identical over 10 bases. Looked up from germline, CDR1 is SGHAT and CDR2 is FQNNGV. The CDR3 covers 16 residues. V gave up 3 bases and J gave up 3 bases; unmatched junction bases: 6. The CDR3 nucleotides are TGTGCCAGCAGCTTGTTAGCGGGAGGAGGAACAGATACGCAGTATTTT. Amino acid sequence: CASSLLAGGGTDTQYF.

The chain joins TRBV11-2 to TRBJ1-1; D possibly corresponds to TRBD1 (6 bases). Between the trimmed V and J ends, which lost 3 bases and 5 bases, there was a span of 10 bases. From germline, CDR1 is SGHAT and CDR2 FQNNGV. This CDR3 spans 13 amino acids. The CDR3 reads CASSFGQWTEAFF. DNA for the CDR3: TGTGCCAGCAGCTTCGGACAGTGGACTGAAGCTTTCTTT.

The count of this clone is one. Written as DNA, the CDR3 is TGTGCCAGCAGGACCGCAGGGGGCTACGAGCAGTACTTC. Translated: CASRTAGGYEQYF. The rearrangement joins TRBV28 to TRBJ2-7; 7 nucleotides agree with TRBD1. The CDR3 is made up of 13 amino acids. Trimming cost V 6 bases and J 3 bases; bases outside gene matches: 5. Germline V CDR1 and CDR2: MDHEN, SYDVKM.

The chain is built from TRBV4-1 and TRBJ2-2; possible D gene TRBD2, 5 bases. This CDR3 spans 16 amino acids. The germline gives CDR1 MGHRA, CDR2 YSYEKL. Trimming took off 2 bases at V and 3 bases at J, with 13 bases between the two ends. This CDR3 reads CASSQRAELYTGELFF. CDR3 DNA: TGCGCCAGCAGCCAAAGAGCGGAACTTTACACCGGGGAGCTGTTTTTT.

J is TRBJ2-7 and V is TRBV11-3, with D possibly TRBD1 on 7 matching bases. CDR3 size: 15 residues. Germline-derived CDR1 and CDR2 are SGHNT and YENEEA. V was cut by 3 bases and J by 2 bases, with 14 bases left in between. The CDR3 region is CASSFQGGPTYEQYF. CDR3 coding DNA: TGTGCCAGCAGCTTTCAGGGGGGTCCGACCTACGAGCAGTACTTC.

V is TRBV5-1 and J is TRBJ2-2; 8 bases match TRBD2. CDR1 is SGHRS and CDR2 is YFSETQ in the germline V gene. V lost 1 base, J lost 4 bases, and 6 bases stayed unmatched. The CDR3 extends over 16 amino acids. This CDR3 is CASSLTGGPGTGELFF. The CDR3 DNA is TGCGCCAGCAGCTTGACGGGAGGGCCGGGCACCGGGGAGCTGTTTTTT.

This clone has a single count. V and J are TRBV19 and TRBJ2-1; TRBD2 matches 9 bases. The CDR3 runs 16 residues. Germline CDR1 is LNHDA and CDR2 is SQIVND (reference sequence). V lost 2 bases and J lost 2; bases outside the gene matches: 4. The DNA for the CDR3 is TGTGCCAGTAGTATAATAGCGGGGGCAACCTACAATGAGCAGTTCTTC. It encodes CASSIIAGATYNEQFF.

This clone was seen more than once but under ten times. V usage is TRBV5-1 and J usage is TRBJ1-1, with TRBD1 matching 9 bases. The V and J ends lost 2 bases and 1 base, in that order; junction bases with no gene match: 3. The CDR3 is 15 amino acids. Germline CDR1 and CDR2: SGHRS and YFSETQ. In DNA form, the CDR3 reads TGCGCCAGCAGCTTCACAGGGGGCGCGAACACTGAAGCTTTCTTT. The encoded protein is CASSFTGGANTEAFF.

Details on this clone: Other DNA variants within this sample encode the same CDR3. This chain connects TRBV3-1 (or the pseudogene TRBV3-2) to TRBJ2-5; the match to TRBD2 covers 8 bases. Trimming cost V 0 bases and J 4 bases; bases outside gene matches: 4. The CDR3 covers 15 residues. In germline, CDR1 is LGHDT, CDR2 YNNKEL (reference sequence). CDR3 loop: CASSQELAGGETQYF. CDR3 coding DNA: TGTGCCAGCAGCCAAGAGCTCGCGGGAGGAGAGACCCAGTACTTC.

Here the CDR3 reads CAISGGIAGDTDTQYF. CDR3 DNA: TGTGCCATCTCGGGGGGTATAGCGGGGGACACAGATACGCAGTATTTT. This chain joins TRBV10-3 and TRBJ2-3, with 9 nucleotides matching TRBD2. The ends lost 8 bases at V and 2 bases at J; junction bases unmatched: 11. This CDR3 contains 16 residues. The germline CDR1 and CDR2 sequences are ENHRY and SYGVKD.